This is a list of T cell receptor beta chains from one sample in a study of human T cells and chemical hapten exposure. TCRdb used MiXCR to reprocess the RACE reads, holding one entry per CDR3 protein. The sample shows roughly 62,000 distinct CDR3 sequences, around an eighth of them seen only once. The sequences come from whole blood, collected in connection with sensitization to the hapten diphenylcyclopropenone (DPC). The receptors stem from a man aged 30-40 years with alopecia areata. Some clones in this sample may be carry-over from other donors' samples. The CDR3 runs from the conserved cysteine through the conserved F or W. D genes are given only for firm matches. Expanded clones are given a class, and other clones once, few, many or no size at all.

>TRBV9|.|TRBJ2-2|.
CASSIRGTNTGELFF
TGTGCCAGCAGCATCAGGGGTACGAACACCGGGGAGCTGTTTTTT
>TRBV29-1|many|TRBJ1-1|.
CSVDRQGHTEAFF
TGCAGCGTTGATCGGCAGGGGCATACTGAAGCTTTCTTT
>TRBV18|.|TRBJ1-1|.
CASSPTRDGRHTEAFF
TGTGCCAGCTCCCCGACTCGAGACGGGCGTCATACTGAAGCTTTCTTT
>TRBV11-3|many|TRBJ2-3|.
CASSLDRADTQYF
TGTGCCAGCAGCTTAGATCGAGCAGATACGCAGTATTTT
>TRBV4-3|.|TRBJ2-3|TRBD2
CASSQGPSGGATNTQYF
TGCGCCAGCAGCCAAGGCCCCTCGGGGGGGGCAACAAATACGCAGTATTTT
>TRBV6-6|many|TRBJ2-7|.
CASSDPGTGDYEQYF
TGTGCCAGCAGTGACCCCGGGACGGGAGACTACGAGCAGTACTTC
>TRBV6-2/TRBV6-3|.|TRBJ1-6|.
CASSWARVVSPLHF
TGTGCCAGCAGTTGGGCCAGGGTGGTTTCACCCCTCCACTTT
>TRBV12-3/TRBV12-4|many|TRBJ1-2|.
CASSRAGVYGYTF
TGTGCCAGCAGCCGGGCGGGGGTGTATGGCTACACCTTC
>TRBV7-2|few|TRBJ1-1|.
CASSLELGEAFF
TGTGCCAGCAGCTTAGAGTTGGGAGAAGCTTTCTTT
>TRBV7-8|few|TRBJ1-1|.
CASNLLGWENTEAFF
TGTGCCAGCAACCTATTGGGCTGGGAGAACACTGAAGCTTTCTTT
>TRBV27|few|TRBJ1-4|TRBD1
CASSFQGVNEKLFF
TGTGCCAGCAGCTTTCAGGGGGTTAATGAAAAACTGTTTTTT
>TRBV29-1|few|TRBJ2-5|.
CSVNRGQETQYF
TGCAGCGTTAATCGGGGTCAGGAGACCCAGTACTTC
>TRBV6-2/TRBV6-3|many|TRBJ1-3|TRBD1
CASRITGGSSENTIYF
TGTGCCAGCAGGATAACAGGGGGCTCTTCTGAAAACACCATATATTTT
>TRBV7-2|many|TRBJ1-2|TRBD1
CASSPTGGILYGYTF
TGTGCCAGCAGCCCAACAGGGGGCATCCTCTATGGCTACACCTTC
>TRBV24-1|many|TRBJ2-3|.
CATSAAAGASSTVRDTQYF
TGTGCCACCAGTGCCGCCGCCGGGGCATCCTCAACAGTGCGAGATACGCAGTATTTT
>TRBV9|few|TRBJ2-7|.
CASSEGDISYEQYF
TGTGCCAGCAGCGAGGGGGACATCTCCTACGAGCAGTACTTC
>TRBV5-1|many|TRBJ2-7|TRBD2
CASSSASGGAFYEQYF
TGCGCCAGCAGCTCCGCTAGCGGTGGGGCCTTCTACGAGCAGTACTTC
>TRBV7-8|many|TRBJ2-3|TRBD1
CASSPDRGRADTQYF
TGTGCCAGCAGCCCCGACAGGGGGCGCGCAGATACGCAGTATTTT
>TRBV29-1|.|TRBJ2-6|.
CSAQSGANVLTF
TGCAGCGCCCAATCTGGGGCCAACGTCCTGACTTTC
>TRBV27|many|TRBJ2-2|.
CASSLRNRENTGELFF
TGTGCCAGCAGTCTACGAAACAGGGAGAACACCGGGGAGCTGTTTTTT
>TRBV4-2|.|TRBJ2-5|.
CASSQAGETQYF
TGTGCCAGCAGCCAAGCCGGGGAGACCCAGTACTTC
>TRBV6-5|.|TRBJ2-5|.
CASSYTHVETQYF
TGTGCCAGCAGTTATACCCATGTAGAGACCCAGTACTTC
>TRBV14|few|TRBJ2-5|.
CASSQDWGPVSRKTQYF
TGTGCCAGCAGCCAAGATTGGGGTCCGGTGTCTAGGAAGACCCAGTACTTC
>TRBV4-3|medium-sized|TRBJ2-7|.
CASSQDRGYEQYF
TGCGCCAGCAGCCAAGATAGGGGCTACGAGCAGTACTTC
>TRBV7-9|.|TRBJ1-1|.
CASSLMAKVSLKLFF
TGTGCCAGCAGCTTAATGGCCAAGGTTTCACTGAAGCTTTTCTTT
>TRBV9|.|TRBJ2-1|.
CASSVAGRGGDEQFF
TGTGCCAGCAGCGTAGCGGGCAGGGGCGGCGATGAGCAGTTCTTC
>TRBV6-5|few|TRBJ1-2|.
CASSYISDYGYTF
TGTGCCAGCAGTTACATTTCGGACTATGGCTACACCTTC
>TRBV30|.|TRBJ2-7|.
CASMRAVAYEQYF
TGTGCCTCGATGAGAGCGGTAGCCTACGAGCAGTACTTC
>TRBV5-1|many|TRBJ2-2|.
CASSLRPGYGELFF
TGCGCCAGCAGCTTGCGGCCCGGGTATGGGGAGCTGTTTTTT
>TRBV2|.|TRBJ2-7|.
CASSVEQGSYEQYF
TGTGCCAGCAGTGTTGAACAGGGCTCCTACGAGCAGTACTTC
>TRBV28|.|TRBJ2-5|TRBD2
CASSSSLAGFRETQYF
TGTGCCAGCAGTTCCTCCTTAGCGGGGTTTAGAGAGACCCAGTACTTC
>TRBV12-3/TRBV12-4|many|TRBJ1-2|.
CASSLVGGFNNGYTF
TGTGCCAGCAGTTTAGTGGGAGGGTTCAATAATGGCTACACCTTC
>TRBV12-3/TRBV12-4|many|TRBJ1-6|.
CASSFYNSPLHF
TGTGCCAGCAGTTTTTATAATTCACCCCTCCACTTT
>TRBV9|many|TRBJ2-3|TRBD1
CASSPRTGKITDTQYF
TGTGCCAGCAGCCCCCGGACAGGGAAAATCACAGATACGCAGTATTTT
>TRBV29-1|few|TRBJ2-4|.
CSAGPREKNIQYF
TGCAGCGCCGGGCCCAGGGAGAAAAACATTCAGTACTTC
>TRBV5-5|.|TRBJ1-1|.
CASSLVGGRSRGNTEAFF
TGTGCCAGCAGCTTGGTTGGGGGACGGTCGAGAGGGAACACTGAAGCTTTCTTT